The present T cell receptor (beta chain) was sequenced within a study of shared T cell receptors in the human thymus. Germline values: CDR1 LNHNV, CDR2 YYDKDF (reference sequence). The V gene lost 2 bases and the J gene lost 1 base, with 14 bases spanning the gap. This CDR3 spans 17 amino acids. The assay was immunoSEQ multiplex PCR, and TCRdb's table has in-frame clones only and misses some. Among 630,000 or so clones listed, about 89% were seen once. Another study also made use of these data, one on human thymus T cells.

The receptor's source is a boy under two years old with a congenital heart defect. The chain employs TRBV15 and TRBJ2-2; possibly TRBD1 for D (6 bases). Specimen: thymocytes. CDR3 region: CATSRSQGTQNTGELFF. DNA of the CDR3: TGTGCCACCAGCAGATCCCAGGGGACGCAGAACACCGGGGAGCTGTTTTTT. Supplemented by reference TRBV15 and TRBJ2-2, the full variable domain reads DAMVIQNPRYQVTQFGKPVTLSCSQTLNHNVMYWYQQKSSQAPKLLFHYYDKDFNNEADTPDNFQSRRPNTSFCFLDIRSPGLGDTAMYLCATSRSQGTQNTGELFFGEGSRLTVL.